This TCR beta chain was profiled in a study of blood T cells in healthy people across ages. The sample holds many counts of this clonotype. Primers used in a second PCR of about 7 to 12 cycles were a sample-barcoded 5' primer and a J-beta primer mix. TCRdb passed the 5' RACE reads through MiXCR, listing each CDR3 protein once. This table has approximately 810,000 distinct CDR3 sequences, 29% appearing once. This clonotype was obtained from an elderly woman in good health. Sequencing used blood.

The CDR3 DNA follows: TGTGCCAGCAGCCTCCCCATCGACTATTACAATGAGCAGTTCTTC. It codes for CASSLPIDYYNEQFF. The rearrangement links TRBV7-2 to TRBJ2-1; maybe TRBD2 (5 bases). Germline V gene data show CDR1 as SGHTA and CDR2 as FQGNSA. With 5 bases removed from V and 4 bases from J, the gap between germline ends came to 15 bases. This CDR3 contains 15 residues.